This entry lists 5 T cell receptor beta chains sequenced from one sample in a study of radiation and T cells in renal cell carcinoma (dated by TCRdb to 2018 to 2020). The sample's time point label, decoded: blood 2 weeks post-SBRT. The treatment or condition label on this specimen signifies: 15 Gy SBRT to primary tumor, nephrectomy 4 weeks later. The method behind the library was the immunoSEQ multiplex PCR assay. TCRdb mirrors the immuneACCESS table, restricted to in-frame sequences. Some clones are absent from its copies; in checked studies, under half trace to an unresolved V gene, and the reason for the others is unknown. The sample table contains tens of thousands of clones; only one count was recorded for about 86% of them. Of the sample, about 22% is held by the ten largest clones. The sample in question was blood, obtained from a patient whose treatment included radiotherapy and nephrectomy. The receptor source for this set is a woman aged 45-60 years with renal cell carcinoma.

A single count supports this clone. The chain carries TRBV7-9 and TRBJ2-5; unclear D gene. Germline V gene data show CDR1 as SEHNR and CDR2 as FQNEAQ (reference sequence). V was cut by 5 bases and J by 4 bases, with 8 bases left in between. CDR3 length: 12 amino acids. The CDR3 nucleotides are TGTGCCAGCAGCCCCCTTTTAGAGACCCAGTACTTC. Translating it yields CASSPLLETQYF. The variable domain in full, with the rest retrieved from reference TRBV7-9 and TRBJ2-5, is DTGVSQNPRHKITKRGQNVTFRCDPISEHNRLYWYRQTLGQGPEFLTYFQNEAQLEKSRLLSDRFSAERPKGSFSTLEIQRTEQGDSAMYLCASSPLLETQYFGPGTRLLVL.

The chain joins TRBV5-6 to TRBJ1-3, with D possibly being TRBD1 (6 bases). Trimming cost V 3 bases and J 3 bases, with 16 bases left between them. The CDR3 consists of 16 residues. Germline V gene lookup returns CDR1 SGHDT and CDR2 YYEEEE. In DNA, the CDR3 is TGTGCCAGCAGCTGGGGACATGGAGCTGGTGGAAACACCATATATTTT. As protein: CASSWGHGAGGNTIYF. Using reference TRBV5-6 and TRBJ1-3 for the parts outside the CDR3, the full variable domain is DAGVTQSPTHLIKTRGQQVTLRCSPKSGHDTVSWYQQALGQGPQFIFQYYEEEERQRGNFPDRFSGHQFPNYSSELNVNALLLGDSALYLCASSWGHGAGGNTIYFGEGSWLTVV.

The chain recombines TRBV7-2 with TRBJ2-7; D is possibly TRBD2 (6 bases). Germline assignment: CDR1 SGHTA and CDR2 FQGNSA. Between the trimmed V and J ends, which lost 1 base and 4 bases, there was a span of 14 bases. The CDR3 has 15 residues. The CDR3 loop is CASSLDSGVGYEQYF. The CDR3 DNA is TGTGCCAGCAGCTTAGATTCGGGGGTTGGGTACGAGCAGTACTTC.

The chain joins TRBV5-4 to TRBJ1-5; 8 nucleotides line up with TRBD1. The CDR3 runs to 15 residues. Trimming cost V 4 bases and J 2 bases; bases outside gene matches: 5. Per germline, CDR1 SGHNT and CDR2 YYREEE (reference sequence). CDR3 DNA: TGTGCCAGCAGCCCAGGGACAGGCGGCAATCAGCCCCAGCATTTT. It yields the protein CASSPGTGGNQPQHF.

CDR3 sequence (DNA): TGTGCCAGCAGTTACTCGGCGAAAGCTTCCATGTACGAGCAGTACTTC. This codes for CASSYSAKASMYEQYF. The chain is built from TRBV6-5 and TRBJ2-7, with unresolved D. The CDR3 consists of 16 residues. Germline-derived CDR1 and CDR2 are MNHEY and SVGAGI. Trimming shortened V by 0 bases and J by 4 bases, and 16 bases separated the two germline ends.